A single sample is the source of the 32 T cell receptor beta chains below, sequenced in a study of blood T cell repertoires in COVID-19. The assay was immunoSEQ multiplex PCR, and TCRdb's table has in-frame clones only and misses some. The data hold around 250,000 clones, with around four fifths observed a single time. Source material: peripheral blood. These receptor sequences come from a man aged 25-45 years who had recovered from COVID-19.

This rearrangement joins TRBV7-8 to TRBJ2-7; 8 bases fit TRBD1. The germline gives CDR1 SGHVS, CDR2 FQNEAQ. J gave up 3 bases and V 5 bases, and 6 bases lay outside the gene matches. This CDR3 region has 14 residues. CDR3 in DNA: TGTGCCAGCAGCACGACAGGGGCTCTCTACGAGCAGTACTTC. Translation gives CASSTTGALYEQYF. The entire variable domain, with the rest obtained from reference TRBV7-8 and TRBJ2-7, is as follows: GAGVSQSPRYKVAKRGQDVALRCDPISGHVSLFWYQQALGQGPEFLTYFQNEAQLDKSGLPSDRFFAERPEGSVSTLKIQRTQQEDSAVYLCASSTTGALYEQYFGPGTRLTVT.

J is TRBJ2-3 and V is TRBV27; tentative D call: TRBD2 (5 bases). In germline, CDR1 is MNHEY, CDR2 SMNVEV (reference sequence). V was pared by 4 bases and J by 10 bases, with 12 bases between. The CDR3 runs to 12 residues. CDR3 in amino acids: CASSSRALPQYF. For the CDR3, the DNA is TGTGCCAGCAGTTCGCGGGCCTTACCGCAGTATTTT.

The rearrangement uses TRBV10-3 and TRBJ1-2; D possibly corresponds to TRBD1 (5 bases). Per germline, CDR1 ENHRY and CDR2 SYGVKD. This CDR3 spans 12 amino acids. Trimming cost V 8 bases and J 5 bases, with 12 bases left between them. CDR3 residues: CAISTEPYGYTF. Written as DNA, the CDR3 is TGTGCCATCTCGACAGAACCTTATGGCTACACCTTC.

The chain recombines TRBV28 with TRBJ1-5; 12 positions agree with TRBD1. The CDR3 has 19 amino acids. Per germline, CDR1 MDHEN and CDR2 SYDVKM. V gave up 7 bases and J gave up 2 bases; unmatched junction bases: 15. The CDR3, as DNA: TGTGCCAGCACCGATCGAGGGACAGGGGGCTTTGTCGGCAATCAGCCCCAGCATTTT. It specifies CASTDRGTGGFVGNQPQHF.

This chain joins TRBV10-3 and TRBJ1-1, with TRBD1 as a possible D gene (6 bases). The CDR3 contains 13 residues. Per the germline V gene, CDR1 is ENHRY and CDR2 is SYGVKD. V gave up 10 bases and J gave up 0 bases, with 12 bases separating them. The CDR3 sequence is CATKGDMNTEAFF. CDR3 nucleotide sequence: TGTGCCACCAAGGGGGATATGAACACTGAAGCTTTCTTT.

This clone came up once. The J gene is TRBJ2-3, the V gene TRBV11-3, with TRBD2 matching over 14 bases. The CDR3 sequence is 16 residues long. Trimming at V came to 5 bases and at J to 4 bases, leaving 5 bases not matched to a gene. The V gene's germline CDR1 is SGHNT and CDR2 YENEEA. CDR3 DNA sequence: TGTGCCAGCAGCATCGGGACTAGCGGGGGCGCAGATACGCAGTATTTT. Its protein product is CASSIGTSGGADTQYF. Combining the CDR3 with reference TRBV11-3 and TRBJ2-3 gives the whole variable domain EAGVVQSPRYKIIEKKQPVAFWCNPISGHNTLYWYLQNLGQGPELLIRYENEEAVDDSQLPKDRFSAERLKGVDSTLKIQPAELGDSAVYLCASSIGTSGGADTQYFGPGTRLTVL.

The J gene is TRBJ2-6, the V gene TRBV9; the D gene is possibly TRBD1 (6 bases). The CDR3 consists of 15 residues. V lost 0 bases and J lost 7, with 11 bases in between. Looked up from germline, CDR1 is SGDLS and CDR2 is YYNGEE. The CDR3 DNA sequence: TGTGCCAGCAGCGTAGTGGGGGCCTCCGCCAACGTCCTGACTTTC. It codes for CASSVVGASANVLTF. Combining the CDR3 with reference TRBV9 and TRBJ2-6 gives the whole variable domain DSGVTQTPKHLITATGQRVTLRCSPRSGDLSVYWYQQSLDQGLQFLIQYYNGEERAKGNILERFSAQQFPDLHSELNLSSLELGDSALYFCASSVVGASANVLTFGAGSRLTVL.

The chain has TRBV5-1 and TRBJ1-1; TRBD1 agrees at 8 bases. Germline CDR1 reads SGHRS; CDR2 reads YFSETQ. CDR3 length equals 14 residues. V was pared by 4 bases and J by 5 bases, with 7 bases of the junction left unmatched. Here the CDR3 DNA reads TGCGCCAGCAGCGCGGACAGGGTCATAACTGAAGCTTTCTTT. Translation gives CASSADRVITEAFF.

Here the CDR3 reads CASSPSSGDDEQYF. DNA of the CDR3: TGTGCCAGCAGCCCATCTAGCGGGGACGACGAGCAGTACTTC. This chain links TRBV5-4 with TRBJ2-7, with 9 bases matching TRBD2. There are 14 residues in the CDR3. V gave up 4 bases and J gave up 5 bases; unmatched junction bases: 7. Germline-derived CDR1 and CDR2 are SGHNT and YYREEE (reference sequence).

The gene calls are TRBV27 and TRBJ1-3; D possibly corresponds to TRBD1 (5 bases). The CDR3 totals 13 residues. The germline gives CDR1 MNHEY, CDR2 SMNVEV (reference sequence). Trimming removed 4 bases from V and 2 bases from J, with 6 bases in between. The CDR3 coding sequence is TGTGCCAGCAGTTCGGGGGCTGGAAACACCATATATTTT. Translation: CASSSGAGNTIYF.

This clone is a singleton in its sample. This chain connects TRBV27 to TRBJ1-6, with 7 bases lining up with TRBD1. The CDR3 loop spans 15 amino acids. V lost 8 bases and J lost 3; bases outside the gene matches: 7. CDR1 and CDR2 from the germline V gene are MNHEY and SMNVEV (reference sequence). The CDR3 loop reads CASPRTGLYNSPLHF. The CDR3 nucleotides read TGTGCCAGCCCCCGGACAGGCCTCTATAATTCACCCCTCCACTTT.

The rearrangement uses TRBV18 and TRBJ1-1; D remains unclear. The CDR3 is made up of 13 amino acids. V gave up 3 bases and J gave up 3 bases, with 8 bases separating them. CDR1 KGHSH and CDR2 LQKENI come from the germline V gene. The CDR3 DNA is TGTGCCAGCTCACCGAACGAGCACACTGAAGCTTTCTTT. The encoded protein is CASSPNEHTEAFF.

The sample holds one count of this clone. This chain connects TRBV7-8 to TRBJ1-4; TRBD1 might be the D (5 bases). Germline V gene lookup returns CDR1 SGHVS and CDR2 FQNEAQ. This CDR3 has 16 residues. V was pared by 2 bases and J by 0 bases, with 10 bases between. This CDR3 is CASSLMRGATNEKLFF. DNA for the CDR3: TGTGCCAGCAGCTTAATGCGGGGGGCAACTAATGAAAAACTGTTTTTT.

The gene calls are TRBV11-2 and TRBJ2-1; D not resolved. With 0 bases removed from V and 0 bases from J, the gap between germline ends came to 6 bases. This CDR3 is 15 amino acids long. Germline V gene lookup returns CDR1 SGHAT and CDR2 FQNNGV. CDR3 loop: CASSLDFSSYNEQFF. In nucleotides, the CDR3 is TGTGCCAGCAGCTTAGACTTCAGCTCCTACAATGAGCAGTTCTTC.

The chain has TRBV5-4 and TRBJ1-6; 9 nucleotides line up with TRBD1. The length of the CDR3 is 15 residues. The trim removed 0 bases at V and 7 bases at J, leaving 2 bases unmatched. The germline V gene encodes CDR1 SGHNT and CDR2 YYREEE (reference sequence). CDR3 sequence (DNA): TGTGCCAGCAGCTTGGAAGGACAGGGGAATTCACCCCTCCACTTT. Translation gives CASSLEGQGNSPLHF.

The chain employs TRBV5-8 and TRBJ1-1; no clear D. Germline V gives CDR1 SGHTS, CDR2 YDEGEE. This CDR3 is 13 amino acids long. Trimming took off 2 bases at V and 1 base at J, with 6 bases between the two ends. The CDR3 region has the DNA TGTGCCAGCAGCTTCGCAGAGAACACTGAAGCTTTCTTT. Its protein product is CASSFAENTEAFF.

The CDR3 loop reads CASSERGDSGNTIYF. The DNA for the CDR3 is TGTGCCAGCAGTGAGCGGGGAGACTCTGGAAACACCATATATTTT. This chain uses TRBV6-1 with TRBJ1-3; no reliable D call. V was clipped by 3 bases and J by 0 bases, with 9 bases between them. The CDR3 has 15 amino acids. Germline V gene sequence: CDR1 MNHNS, CDR2 SASEGT.

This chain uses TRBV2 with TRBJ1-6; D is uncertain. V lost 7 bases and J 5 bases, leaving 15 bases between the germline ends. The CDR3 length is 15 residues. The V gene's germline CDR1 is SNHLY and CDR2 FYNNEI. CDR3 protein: CASTNPSGNNSPLHF. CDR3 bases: TGTGCCAGCACCAACCCTTCCGGTAATAATTCACCCCTCCACTTT.

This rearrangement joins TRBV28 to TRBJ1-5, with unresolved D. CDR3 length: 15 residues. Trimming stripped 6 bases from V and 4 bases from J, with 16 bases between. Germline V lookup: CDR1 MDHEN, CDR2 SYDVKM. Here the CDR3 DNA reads TGTGCCAGCAGCTGGGGAGGTAGTGGGAATCAGCCCCAGCATTTT. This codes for CASSWGGSGNQPQHF.

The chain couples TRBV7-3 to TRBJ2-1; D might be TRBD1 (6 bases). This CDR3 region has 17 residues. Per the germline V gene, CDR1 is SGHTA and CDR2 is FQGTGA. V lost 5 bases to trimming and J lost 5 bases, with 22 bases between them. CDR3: CASSPMGYVGADNEQFF. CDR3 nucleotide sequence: TGTGCCAGCAGCCCAATGGGGTATGTGGGGGCTGACAATGAGCAGTTCTTC.

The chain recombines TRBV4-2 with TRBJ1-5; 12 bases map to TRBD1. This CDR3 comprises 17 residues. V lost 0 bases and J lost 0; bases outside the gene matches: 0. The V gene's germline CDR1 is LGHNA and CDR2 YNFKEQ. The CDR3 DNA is TGTGCCAGCAGCCAAGAGGGACAGGGGGCTAGCAATCAGCCCCAGCATTTT. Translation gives CASSQEGQGASNQPQHF.

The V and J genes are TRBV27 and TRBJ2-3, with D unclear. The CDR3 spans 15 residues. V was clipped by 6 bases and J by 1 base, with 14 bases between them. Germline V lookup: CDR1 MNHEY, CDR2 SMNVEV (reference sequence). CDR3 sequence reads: CASSQADRRTDTQYF. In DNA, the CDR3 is TGTGCCAGCAGCCAGGCCGACCGCCGCACAGATACGCAGTATTTT.

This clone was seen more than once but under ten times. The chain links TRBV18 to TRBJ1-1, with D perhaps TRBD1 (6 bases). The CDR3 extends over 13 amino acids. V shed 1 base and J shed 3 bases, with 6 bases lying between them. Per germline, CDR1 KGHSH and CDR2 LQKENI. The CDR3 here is CASSPRTDTEAFF. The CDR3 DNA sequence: TGTGCCAGCTCACCACGGACAGACACTGAAGCTTTCTTT. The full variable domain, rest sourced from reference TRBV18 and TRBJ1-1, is NAGVMQNPRHLVRRRGQEARLRCSPMKGHSHVYWYRQLPEEGLKFMVYLQKENIIDESGMPKERFSAEFPKEGPSILRIQQVVRGDSAAYFCASSPRTDTEAFFGQGTRLTVV.

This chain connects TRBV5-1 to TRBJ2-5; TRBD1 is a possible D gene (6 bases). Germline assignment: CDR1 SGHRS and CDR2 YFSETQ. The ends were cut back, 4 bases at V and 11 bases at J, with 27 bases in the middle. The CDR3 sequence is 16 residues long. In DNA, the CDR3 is TGCGCCAGCAGCCCGGGCGGACAGCGTAATTGGGTGTCTCAGTACTTC. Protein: CASSPGGQRNWVSQYF.

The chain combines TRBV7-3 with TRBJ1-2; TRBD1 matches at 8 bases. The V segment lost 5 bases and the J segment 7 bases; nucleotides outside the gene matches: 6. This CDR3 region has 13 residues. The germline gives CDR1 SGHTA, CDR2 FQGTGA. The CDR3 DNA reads TGTGCCAGCAGCCTACAGGGGGTGGTTGGCTACACCTTC. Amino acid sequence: CASSLQGVVGYTF.

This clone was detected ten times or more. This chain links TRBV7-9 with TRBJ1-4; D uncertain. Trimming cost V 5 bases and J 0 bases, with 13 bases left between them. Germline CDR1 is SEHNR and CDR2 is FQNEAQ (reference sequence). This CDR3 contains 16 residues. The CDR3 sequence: CASSAGLEATNEKLFF. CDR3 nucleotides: TGTGCCAGCAGCGCTGGGCTGGAAGCAACTAATGAAAAACTGTTTTTT.

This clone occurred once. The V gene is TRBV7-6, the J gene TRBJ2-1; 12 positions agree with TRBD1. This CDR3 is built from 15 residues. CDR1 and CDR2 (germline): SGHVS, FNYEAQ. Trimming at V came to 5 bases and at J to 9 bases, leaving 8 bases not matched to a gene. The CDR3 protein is CASSITGQGAGEQFF. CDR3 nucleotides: TGTGCCAGCAGCATTACGGGACAGGGGGCGGGTGAGCAGTTCTTC.

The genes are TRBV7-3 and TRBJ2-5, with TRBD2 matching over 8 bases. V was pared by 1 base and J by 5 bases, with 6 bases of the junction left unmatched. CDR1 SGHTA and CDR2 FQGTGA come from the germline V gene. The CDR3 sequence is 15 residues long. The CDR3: CASSLKAGGVETQYF. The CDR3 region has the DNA TGTGCCAGCAGCTTAAAGGCGGGGGGCGTGGAGACCCAGTACTTC. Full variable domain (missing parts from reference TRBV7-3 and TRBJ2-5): GAGVSQTPSNKVTEKGKYVELRCDPISGHTALYWYRQSLGQGPEFLIYFQGTGAADDSGLPNDRFFAVRPEGSVSTLKIQRTERGDSAVYLCASSLKAGGVETQYFGPGTRLLVL.

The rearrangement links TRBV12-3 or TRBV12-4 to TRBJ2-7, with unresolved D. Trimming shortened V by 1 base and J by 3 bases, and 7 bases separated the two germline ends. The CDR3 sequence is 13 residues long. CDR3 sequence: CASSLEALYEQYF. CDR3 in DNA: TGTGCCAGCAGTTTAGAAGCCCTCTACGAGCAGTACTTC.

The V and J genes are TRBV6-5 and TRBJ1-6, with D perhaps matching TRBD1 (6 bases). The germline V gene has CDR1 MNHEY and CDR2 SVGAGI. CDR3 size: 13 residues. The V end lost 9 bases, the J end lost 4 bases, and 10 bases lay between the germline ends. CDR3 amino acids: CASRDTYNSPLHF. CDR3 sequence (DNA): TGTGCCAGTCGGGACACTTATAATTCACCCCTCCACTTT.

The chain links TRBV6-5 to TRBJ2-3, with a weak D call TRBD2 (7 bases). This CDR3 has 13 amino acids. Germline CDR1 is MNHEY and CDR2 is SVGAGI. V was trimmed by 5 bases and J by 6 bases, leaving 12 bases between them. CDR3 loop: CASSNREGDTQYF. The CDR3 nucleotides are TGTGCCAGCAGTAACAGGGAGGGCGATACGCAGTATTTT.

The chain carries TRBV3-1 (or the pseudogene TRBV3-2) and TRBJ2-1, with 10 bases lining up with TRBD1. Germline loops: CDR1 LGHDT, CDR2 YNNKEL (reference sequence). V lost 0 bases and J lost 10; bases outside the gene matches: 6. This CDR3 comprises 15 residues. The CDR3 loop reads CASSQDWTGGDEQFF. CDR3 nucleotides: TGTGCCAGCAGCCAAGATTGGACAGGGGGGGACGAGCAGTTCTTC.